One sample yielded the 9 T cell receptor beta chains listed below, sequenced in a study of blood T cells in healthy people across ages (dated by TCRdb to about 2015). Libraries were built with 5' RACE. These reads were obtained on an Illumina HiSeq 2500. A second PCR of about 6 to 11 cycles was run with a J-beta primer mix and a sample-barcoded 5' primer. Starting from the raw public reads, TCRdb applied fastp trimming at Q25, assembled clones with MiXCR and retained in-frame beta chains. Here each entry gathers all rows of one CDR3 protein and keeps the most common genes and DNA. In all, the sample holds hundreds of thousands of distinct CDR3 sequences, and about 29% of those were seen once. 3.6% of the sample rests with the top ten. In addition, the sample was reused for a study of T cells of mothers and their children.

The sample comprised blood. The receptors originated from a boy younger than 10 in good health.

This clonotype was counted between two and nine times. V is TRBV5-1 and J is TRBJ2-1, with D perhaps TRBD1 (6 bases). This CDR3 region has 16 residues. Germline values: CDR1 SGHRS, CDR2 YFSETQ. Trimming pared 4 bases from V and 5 bases from J, leaving 19 bases between. The CDR3 sequence: CASSPLGTPPDNEQFF. The CDR3 DNA is TGCGCCAGCAGCCCACTCGGGACACCGCCGGACAATGAGCAGTTCTTC.

This chain links TRBV6-1 with TRBJ1-2; D might be TRBD1 (6 bases). CDR3 length equals 15 residues. V was pared by 11 bases and J by 6 bases, with 25 bases between. Germline CDR1 and CDR2: MNHNS and SASEGT. The CDR3 nucleotides are TGTGCCGGAGGGCAGGGGTCCGGGCGACTTAATGGCTACACCTTC. Amino acids: CAGGQGSGRLNGYTF.

V gene TRBV19 combines with J gene TRBJ1-1; D not certain. This CDR3 spans 13 amino acids. Per the germline V gene, CDR1 is LNHDA and CDR2 is SQIVND (reference sequence). V was trimmed by 3 bases and J by 0 bases, leaving 5 bases between them. The CDR3 region is CASSIALNTEAFF. CDR3 nucleotide sequence: TGTGCCAGTAGTATTGCCCTGAACACTGAAGCTTTCTTT.

The V and J genes are TRBV12-3 or TRBV12-4 and TRBJ1-5, with TRBD1 as a possible D gene (6 bases). V was cut by 6 bases and J by 2 bases, with 14 bases left in between. CDR3 length: 15 amino acids. CDR3 DNA: TGTGCCAGCAGCCGGGGGGGCTCGGGCAATCAGCCCCAGCATTTT. The encoded protein is CASSRGGSGNQPQHF.

This chain joins TRBV6-1 and TRBJ2-7, with D possibly matching TRBD2 (5 bases). In germline, CDR1 is MNHNS, CDR2 SASEGT. CDR3 length equals 14 residues. Trimming removed 4 bases from V and 5 bases from J, with 15 bases in between. CDR3 sequence reads: CASSAGRGRNEQYF. In DNA, the CDR3 is TGTGCCAGCAGTGCCGGACGGGGTCGGAACGAGCAGTACTTC.

This chain links TRBV29-1 with TRBJ2-1; 7 nucleotides line up with TRBD2. From germline, CDR1 is SQVTM and CDR2 ANQGSEA. There are 15 residues in the CDR3. The trim removed 6 bases at V and 7 bases at J, leaving 15 bases unmatched. As DNA, the CDR3 is TGCAGCGTCACCGACGTGGGTAGCGGGCGGAATGAGCAGTTCTTC. This sequence encodes CSVTDVGSGRNEQFF.

This clonotype was seen only once. The chain has TRBV12-3 or TRBV12-4 and TRBJ2-5, with 8 bases aligning to TRBD2. The DNA end is a closer match to TRBJ2-1, so the J assignment may be wrong. This CDR3 has 12 amino acids. CDR3 region: CASSESGGEQFF. As DNA, the CDR3 is TGTGCCAGCAGTGAAAGCGGGGGTGAGCAGTTCTTC.

The rearrangement joins TRBV20-1 to TRBJ2-3; 11 nucleotides agree with TRBD2. This CDR3 is 16 amino acids long. Trimming at V came to 0 bases and at J to 6 bases, leaving 8 bases not matched to a gene. CDR1 is DFQATT and CDR2 is SNEGSKA in the germline V gene (reference sequence). This CDR3 is CSARDRRLAGTDTQYF. The CDR3 nucleotides read TGCAGTGCTAGAGATCGAAGACTAGCGGGGACGGATACGCAGTATTTT.

This clonotype appeared a few times. CDR3 amino acids: CASSTWTGGGETQYF. In nucleotides, the CDR3 is TGTGCCAGCAGCACCTGGACCGGAGGGGGAGAGACCCAGTACTTC. The chain links TRBV14 to TRBJ2-5; D assignment may be TRBD1 or TRBD2 (6 bases each). This CDR3 comprises 15 residues. The germline V and J ends were trimmed by 5 bases and 4 bases, with 17 bases remaining between them. Germline CDR1 is SGHDN and CDR2 is FVKESK.